The TCR beta chain under discussion was sequenced for a study of T cells after yellow fever vaccination. Trimming stripped 0 bases from V and 8 bases from J, with 14 bases between. The CDR3 spans 15 residues. Germline CDR1 reads LGHNA; CDR2 reads YNFKEQ. TCRdb reprocessed the 5' RACE reads with MiXCR, giving one entry per CDR3 protein. The table lists around 550,000 distinct CDR3 sequences, 15% to 20% of them singletons. This specimen was PBMCs, taken 15 days after the yellow fever booster vaccination. The receptor was derived from a man aged 25 to 40 who received the YFV17D yellow fever vaccine. V and J are TRBV4-2 and TRBJ2-1, with D possibly TRBD2 on 7 matching bases. CDR3 sequence reads: CASSQDLRGPDEQFF. The CDR3 bases are TGTGCCAGCAGCCAAGATCTGCGGGGGCCAGATGAGCAGTTCTTC.